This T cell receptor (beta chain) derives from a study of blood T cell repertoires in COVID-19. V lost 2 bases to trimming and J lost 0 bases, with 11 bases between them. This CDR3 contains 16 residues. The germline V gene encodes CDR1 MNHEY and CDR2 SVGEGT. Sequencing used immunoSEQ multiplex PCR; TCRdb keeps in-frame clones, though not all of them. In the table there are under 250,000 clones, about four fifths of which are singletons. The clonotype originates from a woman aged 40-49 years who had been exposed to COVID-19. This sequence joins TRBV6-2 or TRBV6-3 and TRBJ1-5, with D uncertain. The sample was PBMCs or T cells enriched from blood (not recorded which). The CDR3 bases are TGTGCCAGCAGTTACCCTCTGGCAGGTAGCAATCAGCCCCAGCATTTT. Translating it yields CASSYPLAGSNQPQHF.